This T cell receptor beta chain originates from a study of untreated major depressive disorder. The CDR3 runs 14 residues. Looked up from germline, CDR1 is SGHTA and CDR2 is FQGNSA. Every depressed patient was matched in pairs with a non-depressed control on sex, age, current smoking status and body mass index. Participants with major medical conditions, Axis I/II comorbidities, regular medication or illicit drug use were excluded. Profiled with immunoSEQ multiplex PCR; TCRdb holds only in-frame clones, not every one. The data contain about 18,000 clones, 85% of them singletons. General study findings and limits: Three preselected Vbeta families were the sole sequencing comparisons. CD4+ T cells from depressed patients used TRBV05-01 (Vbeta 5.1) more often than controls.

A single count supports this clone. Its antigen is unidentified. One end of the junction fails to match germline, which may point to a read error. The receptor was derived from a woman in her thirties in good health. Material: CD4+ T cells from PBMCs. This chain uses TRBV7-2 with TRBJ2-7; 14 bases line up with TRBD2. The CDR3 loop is CASSLWGTSGSKDF. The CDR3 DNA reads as TGTGCCAGCAGCTTATGGGGGACTAGCGGGAGTAAGGACTTC.